The 18 T cell receptor beta chains below come from one sample, sequenced in a study of blood T cell repertoires in COVID-19. Sequencing was performed with immunoSEQ multiplex PCR; in TCRdb, only in-frame clones are kept and a portion is missing. Of 110,000 or so clones in the sample, 80% to 90% were seen once. The sequenced material came from peripheral blood. The source is a human donor in a cohort sampled during active COVID-19.

The chain uses TRBV2 and TRBJ1-6; TRBD1 aligns across 9 bases. The V gene end was trimmed by 6 bases and the J gene end by 13 bases; junction bases not matched to a gene: 7. Germline-derived CDR1 and CDR2 are SNHLY and FYNNEI. This CDR3 contains 13 residues. CDR3 region: CASSLGQGSPLHF. The CDR3 nucleotides read TGTGCCAGCAGCCTGGGACAGGGCTCCCCCCTCCACTTT.

J is TRBJ1-6 and V is TRBV7-9; D is unclear. Germline V CDR1 and CDR2: SEHNR, FQNEAQ (reference sequence). The V and J ends lost 5 bases and 5 bases respectively, with 7 bases between them. CDR3 size: 13 residues. CDR3: CASSRSNNSPLHF. As DNA, the CDR3 is TGTGCCAGCAGCCGATCTAATAATTCACCCCTCCACTTT.

The rearrangement uses TRBV7-8 and TRBJ2-7, with D possibly matching TRBD2 (6 bases). Germline V gene data show CDR1 as SGHVS and CDR2 as FQNEAQ. The CDR3 sequence is 15 residues long. The V end was cut by 5 bases, the J end by 7 bases, with 21 bases between. CDR3 residues: CASSPLGGVREEQYF. CDR3 DNA: TGTGCCAGCAGCCCCCTTGGGGGTGTTCGGGAGGAGCAGTACTTC.

V gene TRBV19 combines with J gene TRBJ1-5; D uncertain. CDR1 and CDR2 from the germline V gene are LNHDA and SQIVND (reference sequence). V was pared by 3 bases and J by 6 bases, with 12 bases between. The CDR3 totals 14 residues. CDR3 DNA sequence: TGTGCCAGTAGTATTTCCTCCCGGTCTCAGCCCCAGCATTTT. Protein product: CASSISSRSQPQHF. The full variable domain, rest sourced from reference TRBV19 and TRBJ1-5, is DGGITQSPKYLFRKEGQNVTLSCEQNLNHDAMYWYRQDPGQGLRLIYYSQIVNDFQKGDIAEGYSVSREKKESFPLTVTSAQKNPTAFYLCASSISSRSQPQHFGDGTRLSIL.

This chain joins TRBV5-1 and TRBJ1-3; 7 bases match TRBD1. Germline lookup yields CDR1 SGHRS and CDR2 YFSETQ. V gave up 0 bases and J gave up 4 bases; unmatched junction bases: 10. This CDR3 region has 17 residues. The CDR3 sequence is CASSLGLTGRKGNTIYF. In nucleotides, the CDR3 is TGCGCCAGCAGCTTGGGGTTGACAGGGAGAAAAGGAAACACCATATATTTT.

This chain connects TRBV6-5 to TRBJ1-5; 10 bases fit TRBD1. The germline V gene has CDR1 MNHEY and CDR2 SVGAGI. Trimming cost V 8 bases and J 1 base; bases outside gene matches: 5. This CDR3 has 15 residues. The CDR3 DNA sequence: TGTGCCAGCGGGGGGGACAGGGGAAGCAATCAGCCCCAGCATTTT. Residues: CASGGDRGSNQPQHF.

The chain's CDR3 is CASSAGQVATNEKLFF. CDR3 coding DNA: TGTGCCAGCAGCGCCGGACAAGTTGCAACTAATGAAAAACTGTTTTTT. This chain connects TRBV9 to TRBJ1-4; tentatively, D is TRBD1 (5 bases). The length of the CDR3 is 16 residues. Germline V lookup: CDR1 SGDLS, CDR2 YYNGEE. V dropped 3 bases and J dropped 0 bases, with 12 bases sitting between them.

This chain joins TRBV7-8 and TRBJ2-7; TRBD1 matches at 7 bases. The CDR3 extends over 15 amino acids. J was trimmed by 3 bases and V by 7 bases; bases with no gene match: 12. Looked up from germline, CDR1 is SGHVS and CDR2 is FQNEAQ. The CDR3, as DNA: TGTGCCAGCACCGAAAAGGGGACAGCTTTCTACGAGCAGTACTTC. It codes for CASTEKGTAFYEQYF.

The chain recombines TRBV5-5 with TRBJ1-5; the match to TRBD1 covers 8 bases. Germline values: CDR1 SGHKS, CDR2 YYEKEE (reference sequence). Trimming took 0 bases from V and 2 from J; bases not matched to a gene: 7. The length of the CDR3 is 17 residues. As DNA, the CDR3 is TGTGCCAGCAGCTTGGATCCGACAGGGGCACGCAATCAGCCCCAGCATTTT. Amino acids: CASSLDPTGARNQPQHF.

The V gene is TRBV2, the J gene TRBJ1-6; maybe TRBD1 (6 bases). This CDR3 is built from 13 residues. Trimming removed 6 bases at V and 8 bases at J, with 11 bases between. Germline lookup yields CDR1 SNHLY and CDR2 FYNNEI. The CDR3 bases are TGTGCCAGCAGGGGGACATGGGATTCACCCCTCCACTTT. Translation gives CASRGTWDSPLHF.

This chain links TRBV28 with TRBJ1-3, with TRBD1 matching 7 bases. The CDR3 has 21 residues. V shed 3 bases, J shed 4 bases, and the junction held 24 bases outside the gene matches. Per germline, CDR1 MDHEN and CDR2 SYDVKM. The CDR3, as DNA: TGTGCCAGCAGTTTGGTAGTTGAAGTGCGACAGGGCGGGATTAGAGGAAACACCATATATTTT. It is translated as CASSLVVEVRQGGIRGNTIYF.

This clone has just a few counts. The genes are TRBV2 and TRBJ1-1; tentatively, D is TRBD1 (5 bases). Germline V lookup: CDR1 SNHLY, CDR2 FYNNEI. The CDR3 runs to 15 residues. V lost 0 bases, J lost 4 bases, and 12 bases lay in between. The DNA for the CDR3 is TGTGCCAGCAGTGAAGCGGGGCGGGGTATCACTGAAGCTTTCTTT. It encodes CASSEAGRGITEAFF.

This clone was counted once. V is TRBV7-9 and J is TRBJ1-4; D uncertain. The CDR3 is 16 residues long. Trimming pared 0 bases from V and 0 bases from J, leaving 8 bases between. The V gene's germline CDR1 is SEHNR and CDR2 FQNEAQ (reference sequence). The CDR3 protein is CASSLALQTTNEKLFF. The CDR3 region has the DNA TGTGCCAGCAGCTTAGCGTTGCAGACAACTAATGAAAAACTGTTTTTT.

The gene calls are TRBV6-6 and TRBJ2-7; 7 bases map to TRBD2. The CDR3 totals 15 residues. Per the germline V gene, CDR1 is MNHNY and CDR2 is SVGAGI (reference sequence). Unmatched junction bases numbered 14, after V lost 10 bases and J lost 2 bases. The CDR3 DNA reads TGTGCCACCTCCCACGGACTAGAAGACACCTACGAGCAGTACTTC. As protein: CATSHGLEDTYEQYF.

The chain joins TRBV5-4 to TRBJ2-3; perhaps TRBD2 as D (5 bases). The CDR3 runs 14 residues. Germline-derived CDR1 and CDR2 are SGHNT and YYREEE (reference sequence). With 4 bases removed from V and 0 bases from J, the gap between germline ends came to 9 bases. CDR3 DNA sequence: TGTGCCAGCAGCCTAGCACCGAGCACAGATACGCAGTATTTT. This translates into CASSLAPSTDTQYF.

The V gene is TRBV24-1, the J gene TRBJ2-5; D may be TRBD1 (6 bases). This CDR3 is 16 amino acids long. V lost 4 bases and J lost 5, with 19 bases in between. Germline CDR1 is KGHDR and CDR2 is SFDVKD. In nucleotides, the CDR3 is TGTGCCACCAGTGAGCCGACAGGCCCCAATCGGGAGACCCAGTACTTC. This gives the protein CATSEPTGPNRETQYF.

This clone was picked up one time. The chain is built from TRBV7-3 and TRBJ1-6; 8 bases align to TRBD1. V gave up 5 bases and J gave up 7 bases; unmatched junction bases: 7. The CDR3 length is 15 residues. Germline assignment: CDR1 SGHTA and CDR2 FQGTGA. The CDR3 DNA sequence: TGTGCCAGCAGCCGAGGGGACAGGATGAATTCACCCCTCCACTTT. Translated, it gives CASSRGDRMNSPLHF.

This clone was observed a single time. The chain uses TRBV18 and TRBJ2-2; D is undetermined. The germline V gene has CDR1 KGHSH and CDR2 LQKENI. Trimming removed 3 bases at V and 1 base at J, with 3 bases between. The CDR3 runs to 13 residues. The CDR3 loop is CASSPQNTGELFF. CDR3 DNA sequence: TGTGCCAGCTCACCCCAGAACACCGGGGAGCTGTTTTTT.